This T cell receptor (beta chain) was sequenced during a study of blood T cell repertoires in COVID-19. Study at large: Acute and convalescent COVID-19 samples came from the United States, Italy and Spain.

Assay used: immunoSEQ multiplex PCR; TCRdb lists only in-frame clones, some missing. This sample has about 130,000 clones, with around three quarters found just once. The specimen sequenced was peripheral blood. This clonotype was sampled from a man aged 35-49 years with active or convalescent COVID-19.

CDR3: CASSYSPMSGEQYF. Written as DNA, the CDR3 is TGTGCCAGCAGTTACTCCCCAATGTCAGGCGAGCAGTACTTC. The V call is TRBV6-2 or TRBV6-3, the J call TRBJ2-7; D unresolved. V was cut by 0 bases and J by 6 bases, with 12 bases left in between. The CDR3 consists of 14 residues. The germline V gene encodes CDR1 MNHEY and CDR2 SVGEGT.